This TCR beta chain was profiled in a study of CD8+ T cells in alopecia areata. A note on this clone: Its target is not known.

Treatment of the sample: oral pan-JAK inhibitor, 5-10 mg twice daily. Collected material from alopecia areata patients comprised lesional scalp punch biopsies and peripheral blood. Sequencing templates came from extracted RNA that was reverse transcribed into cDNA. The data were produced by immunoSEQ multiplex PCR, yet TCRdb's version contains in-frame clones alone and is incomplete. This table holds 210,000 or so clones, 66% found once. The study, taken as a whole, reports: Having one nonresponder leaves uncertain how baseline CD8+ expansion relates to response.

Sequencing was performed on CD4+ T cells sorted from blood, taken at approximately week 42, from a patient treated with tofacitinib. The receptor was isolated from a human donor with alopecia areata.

The CDR3 region is CASSLNQGGIFYGYTF. Written as DNA, the CDR3 is TGTGCCAGCAGTTTGAACCAGGGTGGAATATTCTATGGCTACACCTTC. This chain links TRBV27 with TRBJ1-2, with D possibly matching TRBD1 (5 bases). V lost 3 bases, J lost 4 bases, and 18 bases lay in between. CDR3 length: 16 residues. Germline-derived CDR1 and CDR2 are MNHEY and SMNVEV (reference sequence).